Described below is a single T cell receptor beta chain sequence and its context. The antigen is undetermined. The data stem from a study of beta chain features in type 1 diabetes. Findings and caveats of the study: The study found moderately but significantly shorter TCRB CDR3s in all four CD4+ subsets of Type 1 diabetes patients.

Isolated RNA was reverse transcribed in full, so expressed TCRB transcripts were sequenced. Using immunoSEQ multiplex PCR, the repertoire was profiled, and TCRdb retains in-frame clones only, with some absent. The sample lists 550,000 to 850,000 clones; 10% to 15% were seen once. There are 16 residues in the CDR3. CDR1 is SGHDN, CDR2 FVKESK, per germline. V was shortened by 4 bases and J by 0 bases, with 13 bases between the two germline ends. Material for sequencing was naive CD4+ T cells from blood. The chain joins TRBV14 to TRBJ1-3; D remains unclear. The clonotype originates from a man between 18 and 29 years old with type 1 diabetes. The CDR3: CASSPKIRDSGNTIYF. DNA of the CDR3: TGTGCCAGCAGCCCAAAGATTCGGGACTCTGGAAACACCATATATTTT.